These T cell receptor beta chains were read from a single sample in a study of T cell responses to AZD1222 COVID-19 vaccine. The table came from immunoSEQ multiplex PCR; TCRdb's copy has only in-frame clones and leaves some out. The sample holds almost 80,000 clones, around 90% seen once. The source was peripheral blood, collected on day 0 of AZD1222 vaccination. These receptors all come from an adult in good health. Each CDR3 is given with its conserved first and last residue. The order of the fields is D gene, clone size, V gene, J gene, CDR3 DNA, CDR3 protein. A D gene is named only where the DNA matches it firmly. Rows give clone size only sometimes, using once, few, many, or a class for an expanded clone.

>-|-|TRBV3-1/TRBV3-2|TRBJ1-2
TGTGCCAGCAGCCAGGGGAGCTCTAACTATGGCTACACCTTC
CASSQGSSNYGYTF
>TRBD1|-|TRBV24-1|TRBJ1-5
TGTGCCACCAGTGACCCGGGACAGGGGAGTGATCAGCCCCAGCATTTT
CATSDPGQGSDQPQHF
>TRBD2|-|TRBV5-1|TRBJ2-3
TGCGCCAGCAGCTGGGGACTAGCGGGCACAGATACGCAGTATTTT
CASSWGLAGTDTQYF
>-|-|TRBV3-1/TRBV3-2|TRBJ2-7
TGTGCCAGCAGCCTCCCTAGATCAGGGGGAGGTCACGAGCAGTACTTC
CASSLPRSGGGHEQYF
>-|-|TRBV9|TRBJ1-3
TGTGCCAGCAGCCCAGTCCCTGGAAACACCATATATTTT
CASSPVPGNTIYF
>-|-|TRBV3-1/TRBV3-2|TRBJ2-1
TGTGCCAGCAGCCAAGATACCCGACACTACGAGCAGTTCTTC
CASSQDTRHYEQFF
>-|few|TRBV19|TRBJ2-3
TGTGCCAGTGCCGTGGACCGAAGCACAGATACGCAGTATTTT
CASAVDRSTDTQYF
>-|-|TRBV28|TRBJ1-2
TGTGCCAGCAGTTTTGGGTTTGGCTATGGCTACACCTTC
CASSFGFGYGYTF
>TRBD2|once|TRBV5-1|TRBJ2-1
TGCGCCAGCAGCTCCGGGACGAGCGGGATGGAGGAGCAGTTCTTC
CASSSGTSGMEEQFF
>-|-|TRBV19|TRBJ1-1
TGTGCCAGTAGTATATCGTTACAGCTAGAAGCTTTCTTT
CASSISLQLEAFF
>-|-|TRBV10-3|TRBJ2-7
TGTGCCATCAGTGTCTCTAGGGGAACCCGCTCCTACGAGCAGTACTTC
CAISVSRGTRSYEQYF
>-|-|TRBV21-1|TRBJ2-3
TGTGCCAGCAGAATCTGGGCGGGAGGGCCCGATACGCAGTATTTT
CASRIWAGGPDTQYF
>-|-|TRBV5-1|TRBJ2-3
TGCGCCAGCAGCGAGGGGTCGTCCGATACGCAGTATTTT
CASSEGSSDTQYF
>TRBD1|-|TRBV19|TRBJ1-2
TGTGCCAGTATTAATGGACAGGGGGCGATTGATGGCTACACCTTC
CASINGQGAIDGYTF
>-|-|TRBV7-8|TRBJ1-2
TGTGCCAGCAGCTTAGACAGAGTTAAAGGCTACACCTTC
CASSLDRVKGYTF
>-|few|TRBV19|TRBJ2-5
TGTGCCAGTAGTAGGACAAAACAAGAGACCCAGTACTTC
CASSRTKQETQYF
>TRBD2|-|TRBV29-1|TRBJ2-2
TGCAGCGTTCAGAAGCGGGAGGGCGGAGGCGGGGAGCTGTTTTTT
CSVQKREGGGGELFF
>TRBD1|-|TRBV7-9|TRBJ2-6
TGTGCCAGCAGCTCCTCACCGGGACAGGGTTACTCTGGGGCCAACGTCCTGACTTTC
CASSSSPGQGYSGANVLTF
>-|-|TRBV19|TRBJ2-2
TGTGCCAGTAGTATAGTAGGAGGGGAGAGCACCGGGGAGCTGTTTTTT
CASSIVGGESTGELFF
>-|once|TRBV24-1|TRBJ1-1
TGTGCCACCAGTGATGGACCGGGGAACACTGAAGCTTTCTTT
CATSDGPGNTEAFF
>-|-|TRBV3-1/TRBV3-2|TRBJ1-1
TGTGCCAGCAGCCGCGAGGGAGACCTGAACACTGAAGCTTTCTTT
CASSREGDLNTEAFF
>-|-|TRBV5-1|TRBJ1-2
TGCGCCAGCAGCTTGGCGGGACCGTCGGGCTACACCTTC
CASSLAGPSGYTF
>TRBD1|once|TRBV5-8|TRBJ2-5
TGTGCCAGCAGCCCCTCGACAGGGGGCGAGGAGACCCAGTACTTC
CASSPSTGGEETQYF
>-|-|TRBV12-5|TRBJ2-4
TGTGCCACTGGGGCAGGGGATCGAAACATTCAGTACTTC
CATGAGDRNIQYF
>-|-|TRBV24-1|TRBJ2-7
TGTGCCACCAGTGATGGCGGCCTGGGGCCTGATCAATACGAGCAGTACTTC
CATSDGGLGPDQYEQYF
>TRBD1|once|TRBV7-3|TRBJ2-2
TGTGCCAGCAGCTTCGGGACAGGGGGCACCGGGGAGCTGTTTTTT
CASSFGTGGTGELFF
>TRBD1|-|TRBV4-1|TRBJ1-3
TGCGCCAGCAGCCAACGGACAGGGGGCACTGGTGGAAACACCATATATTTT
CASSQRTGGTGGNTIYF
>-|-|TRBV7-2|TRBJ1-5
TGTGCCAGCAGCTTACAGGGCCAAAGTCAGCCCCAGCATTTT
CASSLQGQSQPQHF
>TRBD2|-|TRBV7-9|TRBJ2-1
TGTGCCAGCAGCGCCCTAGCGGGGGGCTACAATGAGCAGTTCTTC
CASSALAGGYNEQFF
>-|-|TRBV21-1|TRBJ2-6
TGTGCCAGCAGCGATTGGACTAGCGGGAGGTCTGGGGCCAACGTCCTGACTTTC
CASSDWTSGRSGANVLTF
>-|-|TRBV5-6|TRBJ2-3
TGTGCCAGCAGCTTGACCGGGCTCCGAAGCACAGATACGCAGTATTTT
CASSLTGLRSTDTQYF
>TRBD2|once|TRBV15|TRBJ2-3
TGTGCCACCAGCATTCTCTTCGGGGGGGCTAGCGGGAGTATTGGAGATACGCAGTATTTT
CATSILFGGASGSIGDTQYF